This T cell receptor beta chain was sequenced during a study of regulatory T cells in long-lasting Graves disease. Study summary: Graves' patients, diagnosed recently, had received antithyroid drugs under 3 months.

The sample's time point: newly diagnosed GD, antithyroid drugs for less than 3 months. PBMC RNA served as the TCR library source. Each patient gave approximately 9.2 milliliters of EDTA-anticoagulated peripheral blood. Trimming cost V 5 bases and J 6 bases, with 13 bases left between them. The germline CDR1 and CDR2 sequences are MDHEN and SYDVKM. The CDR3 is made up of 13 amino acids. There are many counts of this clonotype. The antigen is not known. Building the TCR beta libraries relied on iRepertoire HTBI primers, and CDR3 regions underwent Arm-PCR. In the original analysis: Identified across the samples were approximately 60 TRBV segments and roughly 14 TRBJ segments. MiXCR, run by TCRdb on the multiplex PCR reads, gives a single entry per CDR3 protein. For this entry, the V and J calls and clone size follow TCRdb and not the study's own pipeline. The sample has 300,000 to 400,000 distinct CDR3 sequences; about a sixth are singletons.

Overall study findings and caveats: Limited sample numbers may have lowered accuracy.

This chain uses TRBV28 with TRBJ2-5, with D perhaps TRBD2 (6 bases). Sequenced here: peripheral blood mononuclear cells (PBMCs), sampled at new diagnosis, from a patient treated with antithyroid drugs. This receptor was obtained from a female donor with Graves disease. CDR3 loop: CASSPRERKTQYF. The CDR3 nucleotides are TGTGCCAGCAGTCCCCGGGAGAGAAAGACCCAGTACTTC.